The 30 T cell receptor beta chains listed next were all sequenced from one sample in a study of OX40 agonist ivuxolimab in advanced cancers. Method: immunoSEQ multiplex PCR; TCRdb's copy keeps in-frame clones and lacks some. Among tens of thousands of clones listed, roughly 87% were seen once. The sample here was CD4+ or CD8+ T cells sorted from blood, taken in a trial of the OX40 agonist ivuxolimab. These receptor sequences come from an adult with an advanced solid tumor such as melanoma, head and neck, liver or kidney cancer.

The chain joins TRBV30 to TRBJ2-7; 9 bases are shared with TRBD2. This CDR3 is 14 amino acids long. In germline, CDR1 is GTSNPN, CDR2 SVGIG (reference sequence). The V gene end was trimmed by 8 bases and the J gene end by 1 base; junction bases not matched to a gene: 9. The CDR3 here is CARSIAGESYEQYF. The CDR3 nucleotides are TGTGCCCGCTCTATAGCGGGGGAATCCTACGAGCAGTACTTC.

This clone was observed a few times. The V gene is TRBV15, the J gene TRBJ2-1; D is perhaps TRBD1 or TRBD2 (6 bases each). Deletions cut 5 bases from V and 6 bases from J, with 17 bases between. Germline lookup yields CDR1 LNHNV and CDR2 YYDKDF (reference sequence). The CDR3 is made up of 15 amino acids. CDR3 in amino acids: CATSGQGGGGNEQFF. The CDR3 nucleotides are TGTGCCACCAGCGGACAAGGCGGAGGGGGCAATGAGCAGTTCTTC.

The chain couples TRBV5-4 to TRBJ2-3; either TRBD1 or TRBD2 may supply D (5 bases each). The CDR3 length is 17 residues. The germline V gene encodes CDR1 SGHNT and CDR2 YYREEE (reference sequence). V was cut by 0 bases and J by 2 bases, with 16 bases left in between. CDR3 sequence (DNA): TGTGCCAGCAGCTTGGCCTACGGGGCGGCCGACACAGATACGCAGTATTTT. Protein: CASSLAYGAADTDTQYF. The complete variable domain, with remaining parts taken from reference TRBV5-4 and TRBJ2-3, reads ETGVTQSPTHLIKTRGQQVTLRCSSQSGHNTVSWYQQALGQGPQFIFQYYREEENGRGNFPPRFSGLQFPNYSSELNVNALELDDSALYLCASSLAYGAADTDTQYFGPGTRLTVL.

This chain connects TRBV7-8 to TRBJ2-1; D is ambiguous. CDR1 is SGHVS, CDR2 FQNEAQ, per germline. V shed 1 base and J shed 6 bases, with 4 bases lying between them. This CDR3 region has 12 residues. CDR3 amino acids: CASSLVANEQFF. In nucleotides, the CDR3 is TGTGCCAGCAGCTTAGTGGCCAATGAGCAGTTCTTC. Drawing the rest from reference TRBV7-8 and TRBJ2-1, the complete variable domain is GAGVSQSPRYKVAKRGQDVALRCDPISGHVSLFWYQQALGQGPEFLTYFQNEAQLDKSGLPSDRFFAERPEGSVSTLKIQRTQQEDSAVYLCASSLVANEQFFGPGTRLTVL.

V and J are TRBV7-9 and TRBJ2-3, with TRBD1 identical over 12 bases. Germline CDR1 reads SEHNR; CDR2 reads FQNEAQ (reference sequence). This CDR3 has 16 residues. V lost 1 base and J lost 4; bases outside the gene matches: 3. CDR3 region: CASSLVGTGGPDTQYF. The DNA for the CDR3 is TGTGCCAGCAGCTTAGTAGGGACAGGGGGCCCAGATACGCAGTATTTT.

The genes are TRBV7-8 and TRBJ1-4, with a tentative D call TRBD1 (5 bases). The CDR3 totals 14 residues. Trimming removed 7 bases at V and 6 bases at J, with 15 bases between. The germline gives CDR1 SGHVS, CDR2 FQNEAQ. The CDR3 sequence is CASTPWGEDEKLFF. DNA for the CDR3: TGTGCCAGCACCCCGTGGGGGGAAGATGAAAAACTGTTTTTT.

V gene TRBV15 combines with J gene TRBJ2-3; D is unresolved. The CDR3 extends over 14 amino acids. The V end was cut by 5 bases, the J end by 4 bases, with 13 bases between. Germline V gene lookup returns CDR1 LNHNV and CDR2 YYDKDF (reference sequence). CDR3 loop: CATSPTAVSDTQYF. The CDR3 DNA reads TGTGCCACCAGCCCCACGGCGGTTTCAGATACGCAGTATTTT.

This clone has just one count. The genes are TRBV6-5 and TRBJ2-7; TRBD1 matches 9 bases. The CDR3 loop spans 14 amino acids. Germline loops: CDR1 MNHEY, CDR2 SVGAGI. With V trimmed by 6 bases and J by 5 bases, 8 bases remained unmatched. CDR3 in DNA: TGTGCCAGCAGGGACGGGACAGGGCTGAACGAGCAGTACTTC. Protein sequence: CASRDGTGLNEQYF.

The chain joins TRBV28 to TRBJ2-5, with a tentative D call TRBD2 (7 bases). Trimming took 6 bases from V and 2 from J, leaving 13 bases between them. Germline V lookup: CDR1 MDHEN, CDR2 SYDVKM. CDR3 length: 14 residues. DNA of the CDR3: TGTGCCAGCAGGTTGCGGGGGCTACAAGAGACCCAGTACTTC. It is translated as CASRLRGLQETQYF.

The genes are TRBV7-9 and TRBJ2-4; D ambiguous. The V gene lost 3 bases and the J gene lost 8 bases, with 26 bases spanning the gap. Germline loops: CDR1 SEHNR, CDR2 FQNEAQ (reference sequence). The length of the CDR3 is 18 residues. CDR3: CASSFIDQLGWGKDIQYF. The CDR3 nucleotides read TGTGCCAGCAGCTTTATTGACCAGCTCGGGTGGGGTAAAGACATTCAGTACTTC. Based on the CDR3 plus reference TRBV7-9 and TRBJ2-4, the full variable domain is DTGVSQNPRHKITKRGQNVTFRCDPISEHNRLYWYRQTLGQGPEFLTYFQNEAQLEKSRLLSDRFSAERPKGSFSTLEIQRTEQGDSAMYLCASSFIDQLGWGKDIQYFGAGTRLSVL.

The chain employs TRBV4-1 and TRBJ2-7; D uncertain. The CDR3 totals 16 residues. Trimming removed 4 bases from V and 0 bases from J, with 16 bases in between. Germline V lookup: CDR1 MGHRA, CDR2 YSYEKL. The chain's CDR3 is CASSPSSGGFSYEQYF. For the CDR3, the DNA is TGCGCCAGCAGCCCGAGCTCTGGCGGATTCTCCTACGAGCAGTACTTC.

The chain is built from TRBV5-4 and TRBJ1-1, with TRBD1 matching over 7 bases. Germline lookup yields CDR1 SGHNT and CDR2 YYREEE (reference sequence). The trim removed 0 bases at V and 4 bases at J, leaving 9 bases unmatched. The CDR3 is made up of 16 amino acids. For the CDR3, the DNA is TGTGCCAGCAGCTTGGGGACAGGTTACTTGGGCACTGAAGCTTTCTTT. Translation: CASSLGTGYLGTEAFF.

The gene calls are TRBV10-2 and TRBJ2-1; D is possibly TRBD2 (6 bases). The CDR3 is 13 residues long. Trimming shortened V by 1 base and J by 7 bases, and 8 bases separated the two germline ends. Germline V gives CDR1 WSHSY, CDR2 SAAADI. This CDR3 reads CASSEFRGNEQFF. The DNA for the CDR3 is TGCGCCAGCAGTGAGTTTCGGGGGAATGAGCAGTTCTTC.

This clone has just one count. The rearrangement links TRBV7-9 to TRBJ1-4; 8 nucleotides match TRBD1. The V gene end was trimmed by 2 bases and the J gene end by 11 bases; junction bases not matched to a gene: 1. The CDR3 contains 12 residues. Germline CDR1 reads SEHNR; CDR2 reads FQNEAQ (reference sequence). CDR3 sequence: CASSLRDRKLFF. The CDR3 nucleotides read TGTGCCAGCAGCTTACGGGACAGGAAACTGTTTTTT.

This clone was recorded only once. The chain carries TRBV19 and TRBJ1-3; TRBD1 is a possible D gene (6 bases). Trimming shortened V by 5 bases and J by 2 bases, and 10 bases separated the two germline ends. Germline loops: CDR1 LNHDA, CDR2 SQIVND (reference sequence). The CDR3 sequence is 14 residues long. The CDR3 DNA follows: TGTGCCAGTAGTCCCCGGGACACTGGAAACACCATATATTTT. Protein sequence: CASSPRDTGNTIYF.

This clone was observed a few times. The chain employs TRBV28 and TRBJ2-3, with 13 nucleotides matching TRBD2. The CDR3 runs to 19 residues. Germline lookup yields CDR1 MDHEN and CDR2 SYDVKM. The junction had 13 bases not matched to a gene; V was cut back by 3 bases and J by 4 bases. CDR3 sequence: CASSLSLAGGRTGPDTQYF. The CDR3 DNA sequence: TGTGCCAGCAGTTTGTCACTAGCGGGAGGGCGAACGGGCCCAGATACGCAGTATTTT.

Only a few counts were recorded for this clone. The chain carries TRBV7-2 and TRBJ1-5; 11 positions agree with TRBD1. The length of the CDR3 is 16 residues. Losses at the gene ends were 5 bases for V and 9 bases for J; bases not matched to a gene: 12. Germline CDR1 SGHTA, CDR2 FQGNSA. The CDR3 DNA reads TGTGCCAGCAGCACCTACCCCGGGACAGGGGGAGGGCCCCAGCATTTT. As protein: CASSTYPGTGGGPQHF.

CDR3 loop: CASSLEGLADTQYF. In DNA, the CDR3 is TGTGCCAGCAGCTTAGAGGGGCTAGCAGATACGCAGTATTTT. The rearrangement links TRBV11-2 to TRBJ2-3, with a weak D call TRBD1 (5 bases). CDR3 length equals 14 residues. V lost 0 bases, J lost 4 bases, and 8 bases lay in between. Germline CDR1 reads SGHAT; CDR2 reads FQNNGV.

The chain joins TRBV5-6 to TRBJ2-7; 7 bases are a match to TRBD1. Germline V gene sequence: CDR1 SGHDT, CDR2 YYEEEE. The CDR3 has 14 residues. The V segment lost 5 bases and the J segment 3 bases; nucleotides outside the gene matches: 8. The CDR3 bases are TGTGCCAGCAGGAAGACAGGGCGAATCTACGAGCAGTACTTC. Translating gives CASRKTGRIYEQYF.

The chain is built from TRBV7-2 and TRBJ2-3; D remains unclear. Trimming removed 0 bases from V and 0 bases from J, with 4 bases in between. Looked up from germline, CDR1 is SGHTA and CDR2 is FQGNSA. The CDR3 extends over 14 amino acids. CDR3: CASSLASSTDTQYF. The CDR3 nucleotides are TGTGCCAGCAGCTTAGCCAGTAGCACAGATACGCAGTATTTT.

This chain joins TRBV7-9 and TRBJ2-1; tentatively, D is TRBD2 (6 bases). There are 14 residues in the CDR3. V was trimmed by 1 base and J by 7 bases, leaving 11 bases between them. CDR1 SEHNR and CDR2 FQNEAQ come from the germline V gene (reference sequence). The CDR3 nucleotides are TGTGCCAGCAGCTTAGGTGGGAGGCGTAATGAGCAGTTCTTC. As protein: CASSLGGRRNEQFF. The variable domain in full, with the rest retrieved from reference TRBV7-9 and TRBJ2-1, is DTGVSQNPRHKITKRGQNVTFRCDPISEHNRLYWYRQTLGQGPEFLTYFQNEAQLEKSRLLSDRFSAERPKGSFSTLEIQRTEQGDSAMYLCASSLGGRRNEQFFGPGTRLTVL.

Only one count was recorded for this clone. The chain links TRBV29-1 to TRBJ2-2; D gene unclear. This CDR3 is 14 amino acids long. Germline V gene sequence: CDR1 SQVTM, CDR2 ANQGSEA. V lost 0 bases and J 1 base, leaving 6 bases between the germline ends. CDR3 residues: CSVEDRKNTGELFF. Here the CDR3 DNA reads TGCAGCGTTGAAGACAGGAAGAACACCGGGGAGCTGTTTTTT.

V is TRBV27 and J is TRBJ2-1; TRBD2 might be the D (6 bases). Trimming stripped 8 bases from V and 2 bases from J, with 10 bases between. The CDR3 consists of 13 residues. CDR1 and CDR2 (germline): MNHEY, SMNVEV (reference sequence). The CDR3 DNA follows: TGTGCCAGCGGAGGGAGGCCCTACAATGAGCAGTTCTTC. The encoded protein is CASGGRPYNEQFF.

The CDR3 bases are TGTGCCAGCAGCCAAGGGGGCGGGGACTATGGCTACACCTTC. It is translated as CASSQGGGDYGYTF. The J gene is TRBJ1-2, the V gene TRBV7-8; 7 bases map to TRBD1. The CDR3 has 14 residues. Germline V CDR1 and CDR2: SGHVS, FQNEAQ. V lost 5 bases, J lost 3 bases, and 6 bases stayed unmatched.

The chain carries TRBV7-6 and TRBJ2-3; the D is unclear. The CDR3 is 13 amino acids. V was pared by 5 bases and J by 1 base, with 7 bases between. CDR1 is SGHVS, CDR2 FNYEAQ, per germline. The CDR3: CASSPWGTDTQYF. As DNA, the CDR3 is TGTGCCAGCAGCCCATGGGGCACAGATACGCAGTATTTT.

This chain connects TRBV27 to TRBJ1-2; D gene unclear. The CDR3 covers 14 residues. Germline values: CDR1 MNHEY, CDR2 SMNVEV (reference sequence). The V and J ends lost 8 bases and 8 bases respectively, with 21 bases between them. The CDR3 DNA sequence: TGTGCCAGCGGCCCCGGCCACCTTAGGGAAGGCTACACCTTC. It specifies CASGPGHLREGYTF.

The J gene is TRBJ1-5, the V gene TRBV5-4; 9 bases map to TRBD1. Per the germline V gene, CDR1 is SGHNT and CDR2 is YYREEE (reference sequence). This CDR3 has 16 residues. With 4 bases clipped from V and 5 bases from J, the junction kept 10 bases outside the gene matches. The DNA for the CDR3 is TGTGCCAGCAGCCAAGAAGAGGGACAGGGTGATCAGCCCCAGCATTTT. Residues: CASSQEEGQGDQPQHF.

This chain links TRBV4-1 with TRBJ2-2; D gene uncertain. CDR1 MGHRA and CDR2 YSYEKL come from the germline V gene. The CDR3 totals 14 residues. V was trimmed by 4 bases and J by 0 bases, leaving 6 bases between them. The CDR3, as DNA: TGCGCCAGCAGCCCGACACCGAACACCGGGGAGCTGTTTTTT. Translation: CASSPTPNTGELFF.

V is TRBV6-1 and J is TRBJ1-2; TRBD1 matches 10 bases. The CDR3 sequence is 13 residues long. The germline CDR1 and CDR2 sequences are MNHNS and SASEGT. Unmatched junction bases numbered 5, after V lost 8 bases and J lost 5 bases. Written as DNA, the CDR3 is TGTGCCAGCTTAAGGACAGGGGGGTATGGCTACACCTTC. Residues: CASLRTGGYGYTF.

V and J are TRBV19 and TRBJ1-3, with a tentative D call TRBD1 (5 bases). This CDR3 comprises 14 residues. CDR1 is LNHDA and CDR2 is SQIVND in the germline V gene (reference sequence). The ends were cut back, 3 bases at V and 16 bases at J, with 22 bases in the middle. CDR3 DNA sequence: TGTGCCAGTAGTATGCCCCGGGACGACTCTCGATCGTATTTT. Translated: CASSMPRDDSRSYF. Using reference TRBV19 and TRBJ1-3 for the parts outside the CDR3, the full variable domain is DGGITQSPKYLFRKEGQNVTLSCEQNLNHDAMYWYRQDPGQGLRLIYYSQIVNDFQKGDIAEGYSVSREKKESFPLTVTSAQKNPTAFYLCASSMPRDDSRSYFGEGSWLTVV.